Following are 31 T cell receptor beta chains from one sample sequenced in a study of T cells expressing NK-cell markers. TCRdb reprocessed the 5' RACE reads, with one entry per CDR3 protein and no DNA. This sample carries about 550,000 distinct CDR3 sequences, with 3.5% to 4.5% going to the ten biggest clones. The sequenced sample consisted of blood T cells: a sorted CD56 or NKG2C T cell subset, CD4+ or CD8+ T cells, or bulk PBMC T cells (not recorded which). These receptors originate from a young man in good health.

J is TRBJ1-5 and V is TRBV2; checking the TCRdb D call of TRBD1 is not possible without DNA. The CDR3 contains 13 residues. CDR1 is SNHLY and CDR2 is FYNNEI in the germline V gene. This chain's CDR3 is CASTGQRGQPQHF.

This chain joins TRBV5-1 and TRBJ1-4. The germline CDR1 and CDR2 sequences are SGHRS and YFSETQ. The length of the CDR3 is 16 residues. The CDR3 here is CASRQGPSTTNEKLFF.

The chain employs TRBV10-3 and TRBJ2-1. The length of the CDR3 is 14 residues. Germline V CDR1 and CDR2: ENHRY, SYGVKD. CDR3 amino acids: CAINQANSYNEQFF.

The chain joins TRBV30 to TRBJ2-1. CDR1 and CDR2 from the germline V gene are GTSNPN and SVGIG (reference sequence). The CDR3 runs to 11 residues. CDR3: CAWSKTHEQFF.

The CDR3 sequence: CASSSTVGTDPWTQHF. The chain carries TRBV7-2 and TRBJ1-5; the TCRdb call, TRBD1, lacks DNA for checking. There are 16 residues in the CDR3. Germline V gene lookup returns CDR1 SGHTA and CDR2 FQGNSA.

The chain joins TRBV4-2 to TRBJ2-2; TCRdb gives TRBD1 as the D gene, but with no DNA this cannot be confirmed. In germline, CDR1 is LGHNA, CDR2 YNFKEQ. This CDR3 comprises 17 residues. The CDR3 sequence: CASSQESPGRRGGELFF.

The chain links TRBV7-2 to TRBJ1-2. In germline, CDR1 is SGHTA, CDR2 FQGNSA. This CDR3 comprises 12 residues. CDR3 residues: CASSGRLAGYTF.

The chain recombines TRBV6-1 with TRBJ1-4; the D gene TCRdb calls, TRBD1, cannot be checked with no DNA. CDR1 and CDR2 (germline): MNHNS, SASEGT. The CDR3 is 14 residues long. The chain's CDR3 is CASSKQGSEEKLFF.

The chain combines TRBV7-8 with TRBJ2-1; with no DNA, the TCRdb D assignment of TRBD2 cannot be verified. The CDR3 is 15 residues long. In germline, CDR1 is SGHVS, CDR2 FQNEAQ. CDR3 in amino acids: CASSPRASGSYEQFF.

V usage is TRBV6-1 and J usage is TRBJ1-1; TCRdb calls TRBD1, which cannot be checked without DNA. The V gene's germline CDR1 is MNHNS and CDR2 SASEGT. The CDR3 spans 15 residues. The CDR3 region is CASHNSPGFGTEAFF.

V usage is TRBV5-1 and J usage is TRBJ2-7; checking the TCRdb D call of TRBD1 is not possible without DNA. In germline, CDR1 is SGHRS, CDR2 YFSETQ. This CDR3 is built from 15 residues. CDR3 residues: CASKRTGASSYEQYF.

The chain combines TRBV29-1 with TRBJ2-2. Germline CDR1 SQVTM, CDR2 ANQGSEA. The CDR3 is made up of 12 amino acids. The CDR3 loop is CSVTHDTGELFF.

The chain carries TRBV28 and TRBJ1-4. Germline V CDR1 and CDR2: MDHEN, SYDVKM. The CDR3 contains 15 residues. The chain's CDR3 is CASSFPVATNEKLFF.

The gene calls are TRBV7-3 and TRBJ1-2; TCRdb's D call of TRBD1 is untestable without DNA. The germline gives CDR1 SGHTA, CDR2 FQGTGA. The CDR3 is made up of 13 amino acids. The CDR3 loop reads CASSLERGDGYTF.

This rearrangement joins TRBV25-1 to TRBJ2-1; as DNA is missing, the TRBD1 call by TCRdb cannot be tested. Germline V gene lookup returns CDR1 MGHDK and CDR2 SYGVNS. This CDR3 is 17 amino acids long. The CDR3 sequence is CASSEWVHGDDYNEQFF.

The rearrangement joins TRBV27 to TRBJ1-5; the D call from TCRdb, TRBD1, cannot be confirmed without DNA. Germline CDR1 MNHEY, CDR2 SMNVEV (reference sequence). The CDR3 sequence is 15 residues long. The CDR3 here is CASGAQGAQSQPQHF.

The chain couples TRBV24-1 to TRBJ2-5. The CDR3 runs to 15 residues. CDR1 and CDR2 from the germline V gene are KGHDR and SFDVKD. The CDR3: CATSEETRNQETQYF.

V and J are TRBV12-3 or TRBV12-4 and TRBJ1-2. The CDR3 consists of 11 residues. CDR3 sequence: CASTLGHSVTF.

The chain carries TRBV3-1 and TRBJ2-2; with no DNA, the TCRdb D assignment of TRBD1 cannot be verified. Germline V CDR1 and CDR2: LGHDT, YNNKEL (reference sequence). The CDR3 contains 16 residues. The chain's CDR3 is CASSQGMRQGGRELFF.

The chain couples TRBV6-2 or TRBV6-3 to TRBJ2-1. Per germline, CDR1 MNHEY and CDR2 SVGEGT. The CDR3 has 13 residues. The CDR3 reads CATRPIAYNEQFF.

The chain is built from TRBV29-1 and TRBJ1-1; TCRdb's D call of TRBD1 is untestable without DNA. This CDR3 region has 13 residues. Germline V gene sequence: CDR1 SQVTM, CDR2 ANQGSEA. The chain's CDR3 is CSVVKTGWSEAFF.

The rearrangement uses TRBV18 and TRBJ2-3; the D gene TCRdb calls, TRBD2, cannot be checked with no DNA. Germline CDR1 is KGHSH and CDR2 is LQKENI. The CDR3 is made up of 15 amino acids. The CDR3 sequence: CASSPQSGRPDTQYF.

This chain uses TRBV6-1 with TRBJ2-1. This CDR3 comprises 13 residues. Germline loops: CDR1 MNHNS, CDR2 SASEGT. CDR3 sequence reads: CASTHKRGQEQFF.

This chain connects TRBV5-1 to TRBJ2-1; checking the TCRdb D call of TRBD2 is not possible without DNA. Germline V gives CDR1 SGHRS, CDR2 YFSETQ. There are 16 residues in the CDR3. Here the CDR3 reads CASSLGLGAIYNEQFF.

CDR3 amino acids: CASSDGQGAYEQYF. The chain recombines TRBV5-1 with TRBJ2-7; there is no DNA to check the TCRdb D call of TRBD1. The CDR3 sequence is 14 residues long. CDR1 and CDR2 (germline): SGHRS, YFSETQ.

This chain joins TRBV4-1 and TRBJ2-7; TCRdb selects TRBD1, and the lack of DNA leaves this call unchecked. The CDR3 contains 14 residues. Germline V gene lookup returns CDR1 MGHRA and CDR2 YSYEKL. CDR3 sequence: CASSQPGYYDEQYF.

The chain recombines TRBV9 with TRBJ1-3; no DNA is available, so the TRBD1 call from TCRdb remains unchecked. The germline V gene encodes CDR1 SGDLS and CDR2 YYNGEE. The CDR3 is made up of 16 amino acids. The CDR3 here is CASSVAPGIGRSAIYF.

This chain links TRBV5-5 with TRBJ2-2; TCRdb reports TRBD1, a call that lacks DNA to check it against. This CDR3 is 18 amino acids long. CDR1 is SGHKS and CDR2 is YYEKEE in the germline V gene (reference sequence). The CDR3 loop reads CASSLNPGHTLGTGELFF.

J is TRBJ1-2 and V is TRBV12-3 or TRBV12-4; TCRdb picks TRBD1, but there is no DNA to check that call. The length of the CDR3 is 14 residues. CDR3 region: CASRLGQGAGGYTF.

V usage is TRBV7-9 and J usage is TRBJ2-3; TCRdb designates TRBD2, a call that cannot be tested without DNA. This CDR3 has 15 residues. CDR1 is SEHNR and CDR2 is FQNEAQ in the germline V gene (reference sequence). CDR3 residues: CASSPRLADTDTQYF.

This sequence joins TRBV2 and TRBJ2-5; as DNA is missing, the TRBD2 call by TCRdb cannot be tested. Germline V gene data show CDR1 as SNHLY and CDR2 as FYNNEI. The CDR3 consists of 14 residues. The CDR3: CASSDLREGETQYF.